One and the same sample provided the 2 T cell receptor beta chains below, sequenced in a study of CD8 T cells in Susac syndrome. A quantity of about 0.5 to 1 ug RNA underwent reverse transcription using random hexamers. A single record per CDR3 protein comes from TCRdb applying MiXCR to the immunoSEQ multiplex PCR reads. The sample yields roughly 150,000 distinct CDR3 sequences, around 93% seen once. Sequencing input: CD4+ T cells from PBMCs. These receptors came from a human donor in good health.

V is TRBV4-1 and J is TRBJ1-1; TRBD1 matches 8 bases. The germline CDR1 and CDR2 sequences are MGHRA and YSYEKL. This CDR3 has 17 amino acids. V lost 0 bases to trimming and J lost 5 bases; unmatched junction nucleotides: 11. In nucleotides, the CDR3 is TGCGCCAGCAGCCAAGAGTTCGTCAGGACAGGGAGGACTGAAGCTTTCTTT. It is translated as CASSQEFVRTGRTEAFF.

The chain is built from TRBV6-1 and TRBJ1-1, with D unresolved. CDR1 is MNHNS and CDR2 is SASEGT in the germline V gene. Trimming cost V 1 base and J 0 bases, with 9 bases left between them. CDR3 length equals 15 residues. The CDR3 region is CASSEGSYMNTEAFF. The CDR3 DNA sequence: TGTGCCAGCAGTGAAGGCAGCTATATGAACACTGAAGCTTTCTTT.